The source of this T cell receptor beta chain is a study of PD-L1 blockade in urothelial cancer. Background on the study: At 3 weeks after treatment start (second dose) and again at 6 weeks, blood was analyzed. Blood samples contained a median 141,255 T cells.

This CDR3 has 14 amino acids. Germline V lookup: CDR1 MDHEN, CDR2 SYDVKM. V was cut by 4 bases and J by 5 bases, with 14 bases left in between. Described time point: peripheral blood 6 weeks after treatment start. Patients' urothelial carcinoma was locally advanced or metastatic. Profiling relied on immunoSEQ multiplex PCR, and the TCRdb table lists in-frame clones only, not all of them. Among tens of thousands of clones listed, 91% were seen once. The receptor was isolated from a man in his 70s with urothelial cancer. The sample in question was PBMCs, obtained around atezolizumab (anti-PD-L1) treatment. The V gene is TRBV28, the J gene TRBJ1-1; D not certain. The CDR3 DNA is TGTGCCAGCAGTTCCATCCCTGGAGGAACTGAAGCTTTCTTT. The encoded protein is CASSSIPGGTEAFF. The variable domain in full, completed from reference TRBV28 and TRBJ1-1, reads DVKVTQSSRYLVKRTGEKVFLECVQDMDHENMFWYRQDPGLGLRLIYFSYDVKMKEKGDIPEGYSVSREKKERFSLILESASTNQTSMYLCASSSIPGGTEAFFGQGTRLTVV.